Listed below are T cell receptor beta chains from one sample, sequenced in a study of regulatory T cells in long-lasting Graves disease. TCRdb processed the multiplex PCR reads anew with MiXCR; each CDR3 protein has one entry. This table has around 450,000 distinct CDR3 sequences, roughly 21% appearing once. The sequencing here drew on peripheral blood mononuclear cells (PBMCs), taken when the disease was refractory, from a patient treated with antithyroid drugs. The origin of the receptors is a female donor with Graves disease. The CDR3 runs from the conserved cysteine through the conserved F or W. A D gene is named only where the DNA matches it firmly. Clone sizes are given selectively: once, few, many, or a class where the clone is expanded.

V: TRBV3-1
J: TRBJ1-1
size: few
D: -
CDR3: CASSPMGGATEAFF
DNA: TGTGCCAGCAGCCCCATGGGGGGGGCAACTGAAGCTTTCTTT

V: TRBV20-1
J: TRBJ1-5
size: many
D: TRBD1
CDR3: CSAIRGTGGEQPQHF
DNA: TGCAGCGCTATCAGGGGGACAGGGGGCGAGCAGCCCCAGCATTTT

V: TRBV18
J: TRBJ1-4
size: -
D: -
CDR3: CASQGLRDEKLFF
DNA: TGTGCCAGCCAAGGGCTCCGGGATGAAAAACTGTTTTTT

V: TRBV12-3/TRBV12-4
J: TRBJ1-5
size: few
D: TRBD1
CDR3: CASSSTGQEDSNQPQHF
DNA: TGTGCCAGCAGTTCCACGGGACAGGAGGATAGCAATCAGCCCCAGCATTTT

V: TRBV24-1
J: TRBJ2-5
size: many
D: -
CDR3: CATSDLLQETQYF
DNA: TGTGCCACCAGTGATTTGCTTCAAGAGACCCAGTACTTC

V: TRBV6-2/TRBV6-3
J: TRBJ1-1
size: many
D: -
CDR3: CASSSQGMNTEAFF
DNA: TGTGCCAGCAGTTCACAGGGCATGAACACTGAAGCTTTCTTT

V: TRBV2
J: TRBJ1-1
size: many
D: -
CDR3: CASSEDGNTEAFF
DNA: TGTGCCAGCAGTGAGGACGGGAACACTGAAGCTTTCTTT

V: TRBV6-4
J: TRBJ2-7
size: -
D: -
CDR3: CASSHGQGYEQYF
DNA: TGTGCCAGCAGTCACGGCCAGGGCTACGAGCAGTACTTC

V: TRBV30
J: TRBJ1-1
size: -
D: -
CDR3: CAWSVQGLSKAFF
DNA: TGTGCCTGGAGTGTTCAGGGTTTGTCTAAAGCTTTCTTT

V: TRBV7-8
J: TRBJ1-4
size: few
D: -
CDR3: CASSVGRLRHEKLFF
DNA: TGTGCCAGCAGCGTAGGGAGGCTCCGACATGAAAAACTGTTTTTT

V: TRBV29-1
J: TRBJ1-1
size: many
D: -
CDR3: CSVEDHKGNTEAFF
DNA: TGCAGCGTTGAAGATCATAAAGGGAACACTGAAGCTTTCTTT

V: TRBV30
J: TRBJ1-1
size: -
D: -
CDR3: CAWSGEGGTEAFF
DNA: TGTGCCTGGAGTGGGGAGGGGGGCACTGAAGCTTTCTTT

V: TRBV20-1
J: TRBJ1-2
size: many
D: -
CDR3: CSATDAWQLANYGYTF
DNA: TGCAGTGCAACGGACGCCTGGCAGTTAGCTAACTATGGCTACACCTTC

V: TRBV28
J: TRBJ1-4
size: many
D: -
CDR3: CASSFDGGNEKLFF
DNA: TGTGCCAGCAGTTTTGACGGGGGTAATGAAAAACTGTTTTTT

V: TRBV29-1
J: TRBJ2-7
size: -
D: TRBD2
CDR3: CSVEKGLAGSGEQYF
DNA: TGCAGCGTTGAAAAGGGACTAGCGGGATCTGGGGAGCAGTACTTC

V: TRBV2
J: TRBJ2-5
size: many
D: -
CDR3: CASRREEETQYF
DNA: TGTGCCAGCAGGAGGGAGGAAGAGACCCAGTACTTC

V: TRBV25-1
J: TRBJ1-5
size: few
D: -
CDR3: CASSDSSGSDQPQHF
DNA: TGTGCCAGCAGTGATAGTTCAGGGTCAGACCAGCCCCAGCATTTT

V: TRBV19
J: TRBJ2-7
size: -
D: TRBD1
CDR3: CTTRDRDYEQYF
DNA: TGTACCACCCGGGACAGGGACTACGAGCAGTACTTC

V: TRBV10-3
J: TRBJ1-6
size: many
D: -
CDR3: CAISEGQNSPLHF
DNA: TGTGCCATCAGTGAGGGACAGAATTCACCCCTCCACTTT

V: TRBV4-3
J: TRBJ2-2
size: few
D: TRBD2
CDR3: CASSQASGRVGELFF
DNA: TGCGCCAGCAGCCAGGCGAGCGGGAGGGTCGGGGAGCTGTTTTTT

V: TRBV7-9
J: TRBJ2-7
size: -
D: TRBD1
CDR3: CASSHDRVREQYF
DNA: TGTGCCAGCAGCCACGACAGGGTCCGCGAGCAGTACTTC

V: TRBV9
J: TRBJ1-4
size: -
D: TRBD1
CDR3: CASSGTGTGDEKLFF
DNA: TGTGCCAGCAGCGGTACCGGGACAGGTGATGAAAAACTGTTTTTT

V: TRBV29-1
J: TRBJ1-2
size: -
D: -
CDR3: CSVEAYPRTF
DNA: TGCAGCGTTGAAGCCTACCCCAGAACCTTC

V: TRBV20-1
J: TRBJ2-5
size: many
D: -
CDR3: CSARGGGELSAQETQYF
DNA: TGCAGTGCTAGGGGGGGCGGGGAACTATCTGCCCAAGAGACCCAGTACTTC

V: TRBV12-3/TRBV12-4
J: TRBJ1-4
size: many
D: TRBD1
CDR3: CASRPTGMGEKLFF
DNA: TGTGCCAGCAGACCGACAGGGATGGGCGAAAAACTGTTTTTT

V: TRBV19
J: TRBJ1-1
size: few
D: -
CDR3: CASSIDPGGYTEAFF
DNA: TGTGCCAGTAGTATAGATCCGGGCGGGTACACTGAAGCTTTCTTT

V: TRBV19
J: TRBJ2-7
size: many
D: -
CDR3: CASSEDSSYEQYF
DNA: TGTGCCAGCAGTGAAGACAGCTCCTACGAGCAGTACTTC

V: TRBV7-9
J: TRBJ1-5
size: few
D: -
CDR3: CASSLLGPSSNQPQHF
DNA: TGTGCCAGCAGCTTATTGGGACCGAGTAGCAATCAGCCCCAGCATTTT

V: TRBV5-6
J: TRBJ2-2
size: -
D: TRBD1
CDR3: CASSPDRGDTGELFF
DNA: TGTGCCAGCAGCCCGGACAGGGGGGACACCGGGGAGCTGTTTTTT

V: TRBV28
J: TRBJ1-1
size: many
D: TRBD1
CDR3: CASSETQGALNTEAFF
DNA: TGTGCCAGCAGTGAAACACAGGGGGCACTTAACACTGAAGCTTTCTTT

V: TRBV12-3/TRBV12-4
J: TRBJ2-7
size: -
D: -
CDR3: CASIKAEGPYEQYF
DNA: TGTGCCAGCATTAAAGCGGAAGGGCCCTACGAGCAGTACTTC

V: TRBV2
J: TRBJ2-7
size: many
D: -
CDR3: CASNLGRSRPTTQYF
DNA: TGTGCCAGCAATTTGGGGAGAAGTAGACCCACGACGCAGTACTTC

V: TRBV2
J: TRBJ2-7
size: -
D: -
CDR3: CASSPGPFLEQYF
DNA: TGTGCCAGCAGTCCAGGCCCTTTTTTGGAGCAGTACTTC

V: TRBV24-1
J: TRBJ2-5
size: many
D: -
CDR3: CATSDLGDGETQYF
DNA: TGTGCCACCAGTGATTTAGGCGACGGGGAGACCCAGTACTTC

V: TRBV5-1
J: TRBJ1-5
size: -
D: -
CDR3: CASSYGDGRQPQHF
DNA: TGCGCCAGCAGCTATGGGGACGGGAGGCAGCCCCAGCATTTT

V: TRBV20-1
J: TRBJ2-3
size: -
D: TRBD1
CDR3: CSAPTSTGGREDTQYF
DNA: TGCAGTGCGCCTACCTCGACAGGGGGGAGGGAAGATACGCAGTATTTT

V: TRBV2
J: TRBJ1-5
size: few
D: TRBD1
CDR3: CASSERGTVRSNQPQHF
DNA: TGTGCCAGCAGTGAAAGGGGGACAGTACGGAGCAATCAGCCCCAGCATTTT

V: TRBV28
J: TRBJ1-4
size: many
D: -
CDR3: CASSFVEGPEKLFF
DNA: TGTGCCAGCAGTTTCGTAGAGGGACCAGAAAAACTGTTTTTT

V: TRBV9
J: TRBJ2-5
size: few
D: TRBD2
CDR3: CASSVDGGRSQETQYF
DNA: TGTGCCAGCAGCGTAGACGGCGGGAGGTCCCAAGAGACCCAGTACTTC

V: TRBV6-1
J: TRBJ1-1
size: many
D: -
CDR3: CASSEARAGRANTEAFF
DNA: TGTGCCAGCAGTGAAGCCAGGGCGGGCCGGGCCAACACTGAAGCTTTCTTT

V: TRBV6-1
J: TRBJ2-6
size: -
D: TRBD1
CDR3: CASSQGTAAFSGANVLTF
DNA: TGTGCCAGCAGTCAAGGGACAGCGGCTTTCTCTGGGGCCAACGTCCTGACTTTC

V: TRBV7-8
J: TRBJ1-1
size: few
D: -
CDR3: CASSLLSLNTEAFF
DNA: TGTGCCAGCAGCTTACTTTCTCTGAACACTGAAGCTTTCTTT

V: TRBV20-1
J: TRBJ2-2
size: -
D: TRBD2
CDR3: CSASVSGGTGELFF
DNA: TGCAGTGCTAGTGTTAGCGGGGGCACCGGGGAGCTGTTTTTT

V: TRBV20-1
J: TRBJ2-7
size: few
D: TRBD2
CDR3: CSARAGGGPYEQYF
DNA: TGCAGTGCTAGAGCTGGCGGGGGGCCATACGAGCAGTACTTC

V: TRBV25-1
J: TRBJ2-5
size: -
D: TRBD1
CDR3: CASSESGTGSPSGETQYF
DNA: TGTGCCAGCAGTGAATCCGGGACAGGGTCCCCGTCTGGAGAGACCCAGTACTTC

V: TRBV19
J: TRBJ2-7
size: -
D: -
CDR3: CASSMTPSYEQYF
DNA: TGTGCCAGTAGTATGACACCTTCCTACGAGCAGTACTTC